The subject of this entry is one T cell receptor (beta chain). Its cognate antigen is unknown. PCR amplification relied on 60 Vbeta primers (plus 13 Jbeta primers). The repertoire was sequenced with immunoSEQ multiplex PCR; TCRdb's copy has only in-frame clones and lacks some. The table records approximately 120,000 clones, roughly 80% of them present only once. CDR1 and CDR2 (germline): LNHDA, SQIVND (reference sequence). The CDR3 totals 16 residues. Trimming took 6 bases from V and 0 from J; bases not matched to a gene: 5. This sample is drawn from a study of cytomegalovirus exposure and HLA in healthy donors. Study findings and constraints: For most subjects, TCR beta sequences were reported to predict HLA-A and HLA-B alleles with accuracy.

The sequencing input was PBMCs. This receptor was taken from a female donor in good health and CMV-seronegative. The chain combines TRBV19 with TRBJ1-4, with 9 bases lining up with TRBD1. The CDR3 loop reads CASSRWDRATNEKLFF. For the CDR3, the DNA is TGTGCCAGTAGCAGATGGGACAGGGCAACTAATGAAAAACTGTTTTTT.